A selection of T cell receptor beta chains follows, all from one sample in a study of cytomegalovirus exposure and HLA in healthy donors. Only in-frame clones appear in the TCRdb table, and some are missing; sequencing was by immunoSEQ multiplex PCR. The sample has about 170,000 clones; roughly 60% are singletons. The sequenced material came from PBMCs. The receptor set was obtained from a man aged 35 to 55 in good health and CMV-seronegative. CDR3s include the opening cysteine and the closing phenylalanine or tryptophan. The order of the fields is V gene, D gene, J gene, clone size, CDR3 protein, CDR3 DNA. A D gene is named only where the DNA matches it firmly. Some rows have no size entry. The others give once, few or many, or a class for an expanded clone.

v_gene: TRBV7-9
d_gene: .
j_gene: TRBJ2-1
abundance: few
CDR3aa: CASSLIPRLGHSYNEQFF
CDR3nt: TGTGCCAGCAGCCTTATCCCGCGCCTGGGACACTCCTACAATGAGCAGTTCTTC

v_gene: TRBV7-2
d_gene: .
j_gene: TRBJ1-4
abundance: .
CDR3aa: CASSFMGQGNEKLFF
CDR3nt: TGTGCCAGCAGCTTCATGGGGCAGGGGAATGAAAAACTGTTTTTT

v_gene: TRBV6-5
d_gene: .
j_gene: TRBJ1-5
abundance: .
CDR3aa: CASTSGVGQPQHF
CDR3nt: TGTGCCAGCACCTCAGGGGTGGGCCAGCCCCAGCATTTT

v_gene: TRBV6-5
d_gene: .
j_gene: TRBJ2-2
abundance: .
CDR3aa: CASTANTGELFF
CDR3nt: TGTGCCAGCACGGCGAACACCGGGGAGCTGTTTTTT

v_gene: TRBV5-1
d_gene: .
j_gene: TRBJ2-7
abundance: .
CDR3aa: CASSPRSVGLTSGEQYF
CDR3nt: TGCGCCAGCAGCCCCCGGAGCGTTGGCCTTACTTCGGGGGAGCAGTACTTC

v_gene: TRBV19
d_gene: .
j_gene: TRBJ1-4
abundance: .
CDR3aa: CASSITGPRNEKLFF
CDR3nt: TGTGCCAGTAGTATTACAGGGCCACGGAATGAAAAACTGTTTTTT

v_gene: TRBV5-1
d_gene: .
j_gene: TRBJ2-6
abundance: .
CDR3aa: CASNGGITGANVLTF
CDR3nt: TGCGCCAGCAATGGGGGGATAACTGGGGCCAACGTCCTGACTTTC

v_gene: TRBV10-1
d_gene: .
j_gene: TRBJ2-7
abundance: .
CDR3aa: CASSVKKTYVPNPLPSSYEQYF
CDR3nt: TGCGCCAGCAGTGTAAAGAAGACATACGTGCCCAACCCTCTACCAAGCTCCTACGAGCAGTACTTC

v_gene: TRBV19
d_gene: TRBD2
j_gene: TRBJ2-1
abundance: .
CDR3aa: CASNPQGRTSRNEQFF
CDR3nt: TGTGCCAGTAACCCACAGGGCCGGACTAGCCGCAATGAGCAGTTCTTC

v_gene: TRBV5-1
d_gene: TRBD2
j_gene: TRBJ2-5
abundance: .
CDR3aa: CASSASGGSQETQYF
CDR3nt: TGCGCCAGCAGCGCTAGCGGGGGGTCCCAAGAGACCCAGTACTTC